This T cell receptor (beta chain) was found in a study of PD-1 blockade in classical Hodgkin lymphoma. Looking at the study overall: Nivolumab dosed at 3 mg/kg went to patients intravenously every 2 weeks. Broader study findings: Relapsed/refractory patients reportedly had lower baseline diversity than newly diagnosed patients. The baseline diversity of complete responders showed similarity to that of newly diagnosed patients.

V shed 0 bases and J shed 5 bases, with 12 bases lying between them. This CDR3 spans 15 amino acids. Looked up from germline, CDR1 is SGDLS and CDR2 is YYNGEE. Repertoires were generated with immunoSEQ multiplex PCR, while TCRdb's copy carries only in-frame clones and drops some. This sample has 15,000 to 20,000 clones, with 75% to 85% found just once. Time point reported: cycle 4 day 1 (C4D1), after five to seven weeks of nivolumab. Relapse was seen in all patients after autologous stem cell transplantation, and brentuximab vedotin exposure was variable. Complete response, partial response or progressive disease constituted the best response categories observed. Concerning this clone: Its antigen is unidentified.

This chain connects TRBV9 to TRBJ1-5; D uncertain. The sequence derives from a human donor with classical Hodgkin lymphoma. The sequencing here drew on peripheral blood mononuclear cells (PBMCs), taken before the fourth cycle of nivolumab. The chain's CDR3 is CASSVGRDGYQPQHF. DNA of the CDR3: TGTGCCAGCAGCGTAGGTCGGGATGGGTATCAGCCCCAGCATTTT. Full variable domain (outside the CDR3, taken from reference TRBV9 and TRBJ1-5): DSGVTQTPKHLITATGQRVTLRCSPRSGDLSVYWYQQSLDQGLQFLIQYYNGEERAKGNILERFSAQQFPDLHSELNLSSLELGDSALYFCASSVGRDGYQPQHFGDGTRLSIL.